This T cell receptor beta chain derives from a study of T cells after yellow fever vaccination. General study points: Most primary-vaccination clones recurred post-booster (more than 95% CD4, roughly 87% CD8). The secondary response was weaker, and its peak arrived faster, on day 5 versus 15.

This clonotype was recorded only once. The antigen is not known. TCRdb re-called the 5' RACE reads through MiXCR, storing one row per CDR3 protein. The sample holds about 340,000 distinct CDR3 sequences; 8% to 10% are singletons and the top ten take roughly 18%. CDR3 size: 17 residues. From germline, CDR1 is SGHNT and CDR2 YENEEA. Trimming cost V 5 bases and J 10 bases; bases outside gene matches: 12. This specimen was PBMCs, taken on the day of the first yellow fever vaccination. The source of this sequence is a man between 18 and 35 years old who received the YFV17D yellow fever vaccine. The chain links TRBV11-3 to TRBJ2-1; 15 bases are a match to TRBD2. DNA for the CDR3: TGTGCCAGCAGCCCCCGGACTAGCGGGGGGGACCAGCTGGAGCAGTTCTTC. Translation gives CASSPRTSGGDQLEQFF.